One sample yielded the 21 T cell receptor beta chains listed below, sequenced in a study of cytomegalovirus exposure and HLA in healthy donors. Use of 60 Vbeta and 13 Jbeta primers characterized the PCR. The repertoire was sequenced with immunoSEQ multiplex PCR; TCRdb's copy has only in-frame clones and lacks some. The sample carries about 120,000 clones, 75% to 80% recorded once. What was sequenced was PBMCs. All receptors come from a woman in her 30s in good health and CMV-seropositive.

V usage is TRBV5-1 and J usage is TRBJ1-2, with D maybe TRBD1 (5 bases). Germline V CDR1 and CDR2: SGHRS, YFSETQ. The CDR3 extends over 14 amino acids. Deletions cut 0 bases from V and 4 bases from J, with 10 bases between. The CDR3 is CASSLVQGSYGYTF. For the CDR3, the DNA is TGCGCCAGCAGCTTGGTTCAGGGCAGCTATGGCTACACCTTC.

This chain connects TRBV18 to TRBJ1-2, with D perhaps matching TRBD1 (5 bases). The CDR3 contains 13 residues. With 3 bases removed from V and 4 bases from J, the gap between germline ends came to 9 bases. Germline lookup yields CDR1 KGHSH and CDR2 LQKENI. CDR3 sequence: CASSPSDTYGYTF. The CDR3 region has the DNA TGTGCCAGCTCACCTTCGGACACCTATGGCTACACCTTC.

This clone occurred a few times. The V and J genes are TRBV18 and TRBJ1-5; 8 bases fit TRBD1. This CDR3 region has 15 residues. Germline V gene data show CDR1 as KGHSH and CDR2 as LQKENI. V shed 6 bases and J 3 bases; nucleotides not matched to a gene: 7. In DNA, the CDR3 is TGTGCCAGCTCGGCGGGACAGGTCCTCAATCAGCCCCAGCATTTT. Residues: CASSAGQVLNQPQHF.

The chain joins TRBV7-9 to TRBJ2-1, with 7 bases identical to TRBD2. This CDR3 region has 15 residues. Germline V gene data show CDR1 as SEHNR and CDR2 as FQNEAQ (reference sequence). After removal of 5 bases from V and 5 bases from J, the junction contained 9 bases not matched to a gene. The CDR3 bases are TGTGCCAGCAGCCCCCAGCGGGGCCCACACAATGAGCAGTTCTTC. Protein: CASSPQRGPHNEQFF.

This clone was recorded a few times. This chain uses TRBV19 with TRBJ2-6; perhaps TRBD2 as D (5 bases). The germline V and J ends were trimmed by 4 bases and 1 base, with 11 bases remaining between them. CDR3 length: 16 residues. Germline-derived CDR1 and CDR2 are LNHDA and SQIVND (reference sequence). The CDR3 coding sequence is TGTGCCAGTAGTACCTCACCGGGATCTGGGGCCAACGTCCTGACTTTC. Its protein is CASSTSPGSGANVLTF.

The chain couples TRBV9 to TRBJ2-6; 7 positions agree with TRBD1. CDR1 SGDLS and CDR2 YYNGEE come from the germline V gene. This CDR3 contains 18 residues. After removal of 0 bases from V and 0 bases from J, the junction contained 6 bases not matched to a gene. The CDR3 spells CASSVDPGQNSGANVLTF. CDR3 nucleotide sequence: TGTGCCAGCAGCGTAGACCCGGGACAGAACTCTGGGGCCAACGTCCTGACTTTC.

V is TRBV4-3 and J is TRBJ2-7; 10 bases are shared with TRBD1. The ends lost 2 bases at V and 5 bases at J; junction bases unmatched: 9. The germline gives CDR1 LGHNA, CDR2 YSLEER. The CDR3 loop spans 16 amino acids. Here the CDR3 DNA reads TGCGCCAGCAGCCAAATGAGGACAGGGGGTTTCCACGAGCAGTACTTC. Translated, it gives CASSQMRTGGFHEQYF.

J is TRBJ2-1 and V is TRBV18, with no clear D. The CDR3 runs 14 residues. The V gene lost 3 bases and the J gene lost 3 bases, with 9 bases spanning the gap. Germline CDR1 and CDR2: KGHSH and LQKENI. The CDR3 DNA sequence: TGTGCCAGCTCACCTTCGTCCGGCTACAATGAGCAGTTCTTC. It is translated as CASSPSSGYNEQFF.

This chain joins TRBV7-3 and TRBJ2-3; TRBD2 agrees at 12 bases. This CDR3 is 17 amino acids long. After removal of 5 bases from V and 6 bases from J, the junction contained 12 bases not matched to a gene. From germline, CDR1 is SGHTA and CDR2 FQGTGA. The CDR3, as DNA: TGTGCCAGCAGCCTAAGCGCCCTAGCGGGGGGGCAGGATACGCAGTATTTT. Translated, it gives CASSLSALAGGQDTQYF. The variable domain in full, with the rest retrieved from reference TRBV7-3 and TRBJ2-3, is GAGVSQTPSNKVTEKGKYVELRCDPISGHTALYWYRQSLGQGPEFLIYFQGTGAADDSGLPNDRFFAVRPEGSVSTLKIQRTERGDSAVYLCASSLSALAGGQDTQYFGPGTRLTVL.

The genes are TRBV5-4 and TRBJ1-2; 9 bases fit TRBD1. CDR3 length equals 15 residues. The J segment lost 4 bases and the V segment lost 2 bases, leaving 6 bases of the junction unmatched. Germline V gives CDR1 SGHNT, CDR2 YYREEE (reference sequence). The CDR3 sequence is CASSFGKQGAYGYTF. The CDR3 DNA sequence: TGTGCCAGCAGCTTCGGGAAACAGGGGGCCTATGGCTACACCTTC.

V usage is TRBV5-8 and J usage is TRBJ2-2; D not certain. The CDR3 loop spans 15 amino acids. Trimming removed 0 bases from V and 7 bases from J, with 13 bases in between. CDR1 is SGHTS and CDR2 is YDEGEE in the germline V gene. This CDR3 is CASSLGLSEFGELFF. CDR3 DNA: TGTGCCAGCAGCTTGGGCCTGTCGGAGTTCGGGGAGCTGTTTTTT.

The chain couples TRBV5-1 to TRBJ2-3; the D gene is possibly TRBD1 (6 bases). The germline V gene has CDR1 SGHRS and CDR2 YFSETQ. The CDR3 is 16 amino acids. Trimming cost V 4 bases and J 2 bases, with 17 bases left between them. The DNA for the CDR3 is TGCGCCAGCAGCCTCTTAACAGGGACCTTCACAGATACGCAGTATTTT. Amino acids: CASSLLTGTFTDTQYF.

The rearrangement joins TRBV19 to TRBJ1-4; D call uncertain. The CDR3 is 17 amino acids. Germline V gene sequence: CDR1 LNHDA, CDR2 SQIVND (reference sequence). V lost 1 base and J lost 3, with 15 bases in between. CDR3 DNA: TGTGCCAGTAGTATAGGGCGAAGGACGGGAGCTAATGAAAAACTGTTTTTT. Its translation is CASSIGRRTGANEKLFF.

The genes are TRBV15 and TRBJ1-4; D gene ambiguous. Germline CDR1 LNHNV, CDR2 YYDKDF (reference sequence). The CDR3 contains 12 residues. Trimming left V 4 bases short and J 8 bases short, with 8 bases between. CDR3 amino acids: CATSKPPEKLFF. The CDR3 DNA reads TGTGCCACCAGCAAGCCGCCGGAAAAACTGTTTTTT.

The chain has TRBV6-5 and TRBJ1-1; the D is unclear. The CDR3 is 12 residues long. Trimming stripped 8 bases from V and 1 base from J, with 8 bases between. Germline assignment: CDR1 MNHEY and CDR2 SVGAGI. As DNA, the CDR3 is TGTGCCAGCGCTGGCCCGAACACTGAAGCTTTCTTT. This sequence encodes CASAGPNTEAFF.

This chain joins TRBV7-2 and TRBJ2-7, with a weak D call TRBD2 (5 bases). The length of the CDR3 is 16 residues. Trimming left V 5 bases short and J 0 bases short, with 17 bases between. Germline CDR1 and CDR2: SGHTA and FQGNSA. The DNA for the CDR3 is TGTGCCAGCAGCCCCACACCGGGAAGGAGCTCCTACGAGCAGTACTTC. It is translated as CASSPTPGRSSYEQYF.

V usage is TRBV5-1 and J usage is TRBJ2-7; 8 nucleotides agree with TRBD2. The CDR3 is made up of 15 amino acids. Looked up from germline, CDR1 is SGHRS and CDR2 is YFSETQ. V dropped 2 bases and J dropped 3; count of bases not matched to a gene: 7. CDR3 region: CASSLSGTRGYEQYF. CDR3 DNA: TGCGCCAGCAGCTTATCCGGGACTAGGGGCTACGAGCAGTACTTC.

The chain combines TRBV18 with TRBJ1-4; 7 positions match TRBD1. CDR1 is KGHSH and CDR2 is LQKENI in the germline V gene. The CDR3 runs to 14 residues. V shed 5 bases and J 9 bases; nucleotides not matched to a gene: 9. In nucleotides, the CDR3 is TGTGCCAGCTCAACCGGGACAGCCGACCAAAAACTGTTTTTT. Protein product: CASSTGTADQKLFF. The variable domain in full, with the rest retrieved from reference TRBV18 and TRBJ1-4, is NAGVMQNPRHLVRRRGQEARLRCSPMKGHSHVYWYRQLPEEGLKFMVYLQKENIIDESGMPKERFSAEFPKEGPSILRIQQVVRGDSAAYFCASSTGTADQKLFFGSGTQLSVL.

The rearrangement links TRBV2 to TRBJ1-6, with D possibly TRBD1 on 5 matching bases. The CDR3 covers 15 residues. V shed 3 bases and J shed 5 bases, with 11 bases lying between them. CDR1 SNHLY and CDR2 FYNNEI come from the germline V gene. CDR3 nucleotides: TGTGCCAGCAGTGAGGCCGGGACTCATAATTCACCCCTCCACTTT. Translation: CASSEAGTHNSPLHF.

The chain is built from TRBV7-6 and TRBJ2-7, with D possibly TRBD1 on 6 matching bases. Germline V gene sequence: CDR1 SGHVS, CDR2 FNYEAQ. The CDR3 runs to 14 residues. Trimming shortened V by 4 bases and J by 0 bases, and 10 bases separated the two germline ends. The CDR3 DNA is TGTGCCAGCAGCTCCCGGGACAACTCCTACGAGCAGTACTTC. Translating it yields CASSSRDNSYEQYF. Combining the CDR3 with reference TRBV7-6 and TRBJ2-7 gives the whole variable domain GAGVSQSPRYKVTKRGQDVALRCDPISGHVSLYWYRQALGQGPEFLTYFNYEAQQDKSGLPNDRFSAERPEGSISTLTIQRTEQRDSAMYRCASSSRDNSYEQYFGPGTRLTVT.

The genes are TRBV7-6 and TRBJ2-7; D is perhaps TRBD1 (6 bases). The CDR3 totals 13 residues. The V end was cut by 1 base, the J end by 2 bases, with 6 bases between. CDR1 and CDR2 from the germline V gene are SGHVS and FNYEAQ. CDR3 DNA: TGTGCCAGCAGCTTAGGGACAGCCTACGAGCAGTACTTC. As protein: CASSLGTAYEQYF.